The subject of this entry is one T cell receptor (beta chain). Measured with immunoSEQ multiplex PCR; TCRdb has only the in-frame clones, and not every one. Among about 130,000 clones listed, 80% to 95% were seen once. This specimen comes from a study of control samples from healthy donors and cancer patients. V lost 0 bases and J lost 2, with 9 bases in between. This CDR3 comprises 15 residues. Germline CDR1 is SGHRS and CDR2 is YFSETQ. The chain is built from TRBV5-1 and TRBJ2-1, with D unresolved. The sample taken for sequencing was blood. This receptor was identified in a man younger than 30 in good health. The CDR3 region is CASSLVQQAYNEQFF. CDR3 DNA sequence: TGCGCCAGCAGCTTGGTCCAGCAGGCCTACAATGAGCAGTTCTTC.